The clone carrying this T cell receptor (beta chain) was seen only once. This sample was taken from a study of blood T cell repertoires in COVID-19. Study context: Acute and convalescent COVID-19 samples came from the United States, Italy and Spain.

The assay was immunoSEQ multiplex PCR, and TCRdb's table has in-frame clones only and misses some. The sample has some 140,000 clones, around 80% seen once. Germline V gene data show CDR1 as SGHRS and CDR2 as YFSETQ. CDR3 length equals 13 residues. With 0 bases removed from V and 0 bases from J, the gap between germline ends came to 3 bases. This chain links TRBV5-1 with TRBJ1-1, with D unresolved. Specimen: peripheral blood. The sequence was collected from a man in his sixties with acute or convalescent COVID-19. CDR3 in amino acids: CASSLDMNTEAFF. Written as DNA, the CDR3 is TGCGCCAGCAGCTTGGACATGAACACTGAAGCTTTCTTT.